The 15 T cell receptor beta chains given below trace back to one sample, sequenced in a study of cytomegalovirus exposure and HLA in healthy donors. The PCR was carried out with 60 Vbeta primers and 13 Jbeta primers. Here immunoSEQ multiplex PCR was the method, and the copy in TCRdb shows in-frame clones only, minus some. The repertoire holds fewer than 150,000 clones, with about 79% as singletons. Input material: PBMCs. These receptors were obtained from a man aged 35-49 years in good health and CMV-seropositive.

This chain links TRBV27 with TRBJ1-1, with 11 bases lining up with TRBD1. CDR3 length: 17 residues. Losses at the gene ends were 4 bases for V and 2 bases for J; bases not matched to a gene: 9. Germline CDR1 MNHEY, CDR2 SMNVEV (reference sequence). CDR3 loop: CASSYRTGGGPNTEAFF. The CDR3 DNA sequence: TGTGCCAGCAGTTATCGGACAGGGGGCGGGCCAAACACTGAAGCTTTCTTT.

The chain carries TRBV6-5 and TRBJ2-7; 11 positions agree with TRBD1. The CDR3 has 15 amino acids. The germline CDR1 and CDR2 sequences are MNHEY and SVGAGI. With V trimmed by 7 bases and J by 3 bases, 8 bases remained unmatched. Here the CDR3 reads CASTETGTGGYEQYF. CDR3 DNA sequence: TGTGCCAGCACGGAAACCGGGACAGGGGGCTACGAGCAGTACTTC.

The chain joins TRBV5-1 to TRBJ2-3; 9 nucleotides align to TRBD2. CDR1 is SGHRS and CDR2 is YFSETQ in the germline V gene. The CDR3 runs to 16 residues. V shed 0 bases, J shed 3 bases, and the junction held 5 bases outside the gene matches. For the CDR3, the DNA is TGCGCCAGCAGCTTGGCCGAGCGGGGGGTTACAGATACGCAGTATTTT. Protein product: CASSLAERGVTDTQYF.

The chain is built from TRBV5-6 and TRBJ2-3; D perhaps matches TRBD1 (6 bases). Trimming removed 3 bases from V and 3 bases from J, with 14 bases in between. Germline V CDR1 and CDR2: SGHDT, YYEEEE. The CDR3 runs to 15 residues. The CDR3 spells CASSWGPGKTDTQYF. The CDR3 DNA is TGTGCCAGCAGCTGGGGGCCGGGGAAGACAGATACGCAGTATTTT.

The sample holds one count of this clone. One junction end disagrees with the germline gene, perhaps due to a read error. This chain joins TRBV2 and TRBJ1-2, with D tentatively TRBD1 (5 bases). The germline V gene has CDR1 SNHLY and CDR2 FYNNEI. The CDR3 runs to 11 residues. The CDR3 DNA sequence: TGTGCCAGCACCATACTGACCCCAGGGCCCTTC. It yields the protein CASTILTPGPF.

The V call is TRBV6-1, the J call TRBJ1-5, with 8 bases identical to TRBD1. Germline lookup yields CDR1 MNHNS and CDR2 SASEGT. Unmatched junction bases numbered 4, after V lost 0 bases and J lost 6 bases. This CDR3 contains 15 residues. Written as DNA, the CDR3 is TGTGCCAGCAGTGAAGCACAGGGGGGTATTCAGCCCCAGCATTTT. This sequence encodes CASSEAQGGIQPQHF.

This clone was seen more than once but under ten times. The chain employs TRBV20-1 and TRBJ2-1; D ambiguous. Between the trimmed V and J ends, which lost 5 bases and 4 bases, there was a span of 6 bases. CDR1 DFQATT and CDR2 SNEGSKA come from the germline V gene (reference sequence). The CDR3 length is 11 residues. In DNA, the CDR3 is TGCAGTGCTGACTTGTACAATGAGCAGTTCTTC. Amino acid sequence: CSADLYNEQFF.

The chain employs TRBV19 and TRBJ2-7; unclear D gene. The CDR3 runs to 13 residues. From germline, CDR1 is LNHDA and CDR2 SQIVND (reference sequence). V lost 3 bases and J lost 2, with 8 bases in between. The DNA of the CDR3 is TGTGCCAGTAGTATGGGCAGACCCTACGAGCAGTACTTC. It encodes CASSMGRPYEQYF.

CDR3 sequence: CASSVAGGPPYEQYF. The CDR3 DNA is TGTGCCAGCAGCGTAGCGGGGGGGCCTCCCTACGAGCAGTACTTC. The rearrangement uses TRBV9 and TRBJ2-7; 8 positions agree with TRBD2. V dropped 0 bases and J dropped 2; count of bases not matched to a gene: 4. The CDR3 has 15 residues. Germline V gene data show CDR1 as SGDLS and CDR2 as YYNGEE. Using reference TRBV9 and TRBJ2-7 for the parts outside the CDR3, the full variable domain is DSGVTQTPKHLITATGQRVTLRCSPRSGDLSVYWYQQSLDQGLQFLIQYYNGEERAKGNILERFSAQQFPDLHSELNLSSLELGDSALYFCASSVAGGPPYEQYFGPGTRLTVT.

The chain joins TRBV5-6 to TRBJ1-2; TRBD1 might be the D (6 bases). V shed 0 bases and J shed 6 bases, with 21 bases lying between them. The CDR3 spans 17 residues. Germline V gene sequence: CDR1 SGHDT, CDR2 YYEEEE. The CDR3 nucleotides read TGTGCCAGCAGCTTGGGAGGGTATCGTCGGACAGCAGATGGCTACACCTTC. It specifies CASSLGGYRRTADGYTF.

In this sample, this clone turned up once. V and J are TRBV30 and TRBJ2-1; 11 bases line up with TRBD2. V shed 0 bases, J shed 5 bases, and the junction held 18 bases outside the gene matches. CDR3 length equals 20 residues. Germline lookup yields CDR1 GTSNPN and CDR2 SVGIG (reference sequence). The CDR3 nucleotides are TGTGCCTGGAGTGTCGATTCCTCTTTAGCGGGGGGGGGCCGGCACAATGAGCAGTTCTTC. This codes for CAWSVDSSLAGGGRHNEQFF. Full variable domain (remainder filled in from reference TRBV30 and TRBJ2-1): SQTIHQWPATLVQPVGSPLSLECTVEGTSNPNLYWYRQAAGRGLQLLFYSVGIGQISSEVPQNLSASRPQDRQFILSSKKLLLSDSGFYLCAWSVDSSLAGGGRHNEQFFGPGTRLTVL.

This clone was found a few times. The rearrangement uses TRBV6-4 and TRBJ2-1; D remains ambiguous. The germline V and J ends were trimmed by 5 bases and 12 bases, with 26 bases remaining between them. Germline loops: CDR1 MRHNA, CDR2 SNTAGT. The CDR3 is made up of 16 amino acids. The CDR3 nucleotides are TGTGCCAGCAGTCCTTCGATCGAGACACCTACAATGATGCAGTTCTTC. It specifies CASSPSIETPTMMQFF.

This clone appeared once. The J gene is TRBJ2-2, the V gene TRBV10-3; TRBD2 agrees at 7 bases. CDR1 is ENHRY, CDR2 SYGVKD, per germline. This CDR3 is 15 amino acids long. Trimming cost V 11 bases and J 2 bases; bases outside gene matches: 11. The CDR3 loop reads CAASRRGENTGELFF. The CDR3 DNA is TGTGCCGCTAGCCGACGGGGGGAAAACACCGGGGAGCTGTTTTTT.

The V call is TRBV30, the J call TRBJ2-1, with D tentatively TRBD1 (5 bases). This CDR3 spans 14 amino acids. CDR1 is GTSNPN, CDR2 SVGIG, per germline (reference sequence). Trimming took 3 bases from V and 5 from J, leaving 14 bases between them. The CDR3 is CAWRGWGPHNEQFF. CDR3 nucleotide sequence: TGTGCCTGGAGGGGGTGGGGCCCCCACAATGAGCAGTTCTTC.

CDR3 residues: CAIKDSLNTEAFF. CDR3 DNA sequence: TGTGCCATCAAGGACAGTCTGAACACTGAAGCTTTCTTT. The rearrangement links TRBV10-3 to TRBJ1-1, with D possibly being TRBD1 (6 bases). Trimming pared 7 bases from V and 0 bases from J, leaving 9 bases between. The CDR3 loop spans 13 amino acids. From germline, CDR1 is ENHRY and CDR2 SYGVKD.